These 16 T cell receptor beta chains were all obtained from the same sample, sequenced in a study of blood T cell repertoires in COVID-19. Libraries were prepared by immunoSEQ multiplex PCR; TCRdb keeps only in-frame clonotypes and omits some of them. This repertoire shows about 200,000 clones, nearly 90% found once; its top ten account for 0.55% to 0.8%. The sample was peripheral blood. Receptors originate from a man aged 45-65 years with acute or convalescent COVID-19.

The chain links TRBV7-9 to TRBJ1-2; 8 nucleotides line up with TRBD1. This CDR3 is 16 amino acids long. The germline V gene has CDR1 SEHNR and CDR2 FQNEAQ (reference sequence). The ends lost 5 bases at V and 8 bases at J; junction bases unmatched: 16. DNA of the CDR3: TGTGCCAGCAGCCCTTCCCCTGGACAGGGTGCTTTGGGCTACACCTTC. It is translated as CASSPSPGQGALGYTF.

The gene calls are TRBV7-9 and TRBJ1-5; 9 bases match TRBD1. CDR1 is SEHNR, CDR2 FQNEAQ, per germline (reference sequence). V dropped 6 bases and J dropped 7; count of bases not matched to a gene: 13. There are 16 residues in the CDR3. The CDR3 reads CASSPGQGGGEQPQHF. The CDR3, as DNA: TGTGCCAGCAGTCCGGGACAGGGTGGGGGAGAACAGCCCCAGCATTTT.

The chain uses TRBV9 and TRBJ1-2, with D possibly TRBD1 on 5 matching bases. Trimming took off 4 bases at V and 5 bases at J, with 9 bases between the two ends. CDR1 is SGDLS, CDR2 YYNGEE, per germline. The CDR3 runs 12 residues. The CDR3 loop reads CASSPRQYGYTF. The CDR3 DNA reads as TGTGCCAGCAGCCCCCGACAGTATGGCTACACCTTC.

J is TRBJ2-1 and V is TRBV19; D is undetermined. Trimming pared 6 bases from V and 6 bases from J, leaving 15 bases between. Germline assignment: CDR1 LNHDA and CDR2 SQIVND (reference sequence). This CDR3 contains 14 residues. CDR3 amino acids: CASRIRRSGNEQFF. CDR3 DNA: TGTGCCAGTAGGATTAGGAGATCGGGCAATGAGCAGTTCTTC.

This chain uses TRBV7-6 with TRBJ1-1; D not resolved. The V end lost 1 base, the J end lost 5 bases, and 8 bases lay between the germline ends. Germline assignment: CDR1 SGHVS and CDR2 FNYEAQ. The CDR3 sequence is 13 residues long. In DNA, the CDR3 is TGTGCCAGCAGCTTAGGAACAGAAACTGAAGCTTTCTTT. As protein: CASSLGTETEAFF.

This clone occurred once. The rearrangement uses TRBV12-3 or TRBV12-4 and TRBJ1-6, with TRBD1 as a possible D gene (6 bases). With 5 bases removed from V and 14 bases from J, the gap between germline ends came to 16 bases. This CDR3 is built from 13 residues. In nucleotides, the CDR3 is TGTGCCAGCAGTACCGGTACAGGGTCCACCCTCCACTTT. Its protein is CASSTGTGSTLHF.

The rearrangement uses TRBV28 and TRBJ2-2; D might be TRBD1 (5 bases). Deletions cut 3 bases from V and 4 bases from J, with 12 bases between. The CDR3 is 15 residues long. Germline CDR1 MDHEN, CDR2 SYDVKM. The CDR3 nucleotides are TGTGCCAGCAGTTTCTGGAGAAGGGGCACCGGGGAGCTGTTTTTT. This codes for CASSFWRRGTGELFF.

V is TRBV25-1 and J is TRBJ1-2; TRBD1 might be the D (6 bases). CDR3 length: 11 amino acids. Germline CDR1 MGHDK, CDR2 SYGVNS. V dropped 8 bases and J dropped 4 bases, with 8 bases sitting between them. The CDR3 is CASGTLYGYTF. In nucleotides, the CDR3 is TGTGCCAGCGGGACACTCTATGGCTACACCTTC.

The chain uses TRBV2 and TRBJ1-5; the D gene is possibly TRBD1 (5 bases). Germline CDR1 reads SNHLY; CDR2 reads FYNNEI. Trimming cost V 7 bases and J 5 bases, with 12 bases left between them. This CDR3 is built from 13 residues. The DNA for the CDR3 is TGTGCCAGCATGACAGAGACTCATCAGCCCCAGCATTTT. Translation gives CASMTETHQPQHF. Full variable domain (outside the CDR3, taken from reference TRBV2 and TRBJ1-5): EPEVTQTPSHQVTQMGQEVILRCVPISNHLYFYWYRQILGQKVEFLVSFYNNEISEKSEIFDDQFSVERPDGSNFTLKIRSTKLEDSAMYFCASMTETHQPQHFGDGTRLSIL.

The chain has TRBV6-4 and TRBJ2-3, with a weak D call TRBD2 (6 bases). CDR1 is MRHNA and CDR2 is SNTAGT in the germline V gene. This CDR3 has 16 amino acids. Trimming left V 4 bases short and J 3 bases short, with 17 bases between. This CDR3 is CASSVTSTPATDTQYF. CDR3 coding DNA: TGTGCCAGCAGTGTAACTAGCACCCCAGCGACAGATACGCAGTATTTT.

The rearrangement uses TRBV28 and TRBJ2-3, with TRBD1 matching over 9 bases. Germline assignment: CDR1 MDHEN and CDR2 SYDVKM. V dropped 6 bases and J dropped 2; count of bases not matched to a gene: 6. CDR3 length equals 15 residues. The CDR3 region has the DNA TGTGCCAGCAGCCCAGGGACAGGGCCCACAGATACGCAGTATTTT. Protein: CASSPGTGPTDTQYF.

With respect to this clone: One end of the junction is discordant with germline, which a read error may explain. The chain's CDR3 is CASSQGWARGF. The DNA of the CDR3 is TGTGCCAGCAGCCAAGGATGGGCCAGGGGTTTT. The rearrangement links TRBV3-1 (or the pseudogene TRBV3-2) to TRBJ1-1; maybe TRBD1 (6 bases). From germline, CDR1 is LGHDT and CDR2 YNNKEL (reference sequence). The CDR3 contains 11 residues.

The chain carries TRBV6-5 and TRBJ1-1; TRBD1 matches at 9 bases. The CDR3 has 15 amino acids. Germline V gene sequence: CDR1 MNHEY, CDR2 SVGAGI. V lost 5 bases, J lost 5 bases, and 9 bases stayed unmatched. The chain's CDR3 is CASSLPQGARTEAFF. CDR3 bases: TGTGCCAGCAGTCTTCCACAGGGGGCGCGAACTGAAGCTTTCTTT.

Note on this clone: One end of the junction fails to match germline, which may point to a read error. The rearrangement uses TRBV7-2 and TRBJ1-5; D may be TRBD1 (5 bases). The CDR3 covers 15 residues. Germline values: CDR1 SGHTA, CDR2 FQGNSA. The CDR3 spells CASSLDRDFNQPQHF. The CDR3 region has the DNA TGTGCCAGCAGCTTAGACCGGGACTTCAATCAGCCTCAGCATTTT.

The V call is TRBV28, the J call TRBJ2-1; the D is unclear. This CDR3 contains 12 residues. V was shortened by 5 bases and J by 7 bases, with 9 bases between the two germline ends. The germline V gene has CDR1 MDHEN and CDR2 SYDVKM. The CDR3 loop is CASSLPRNEQFF. CDR3 nucleotides: TGTGCCAGCAGTCTTCCGCGGAATGAGCAGTTCTTC.

The V call is TRBV7-9, the J call TRBJ2-6, with 7 bases identical to TRBD1. The CDR3 has 19 residues. Germline loops: CDR1 SEHNR, CDR2 FQNEAQ (reference sequence). Trimming cost V 5 bases and J 1 base; bases outside gene matches: 14. CDR3 coding DNA: TGTGCCAGCAGCCCGAGGGTGGGACAGTCGAAGTCTGGGGCCAACGTCCTGACTTTC. It codes for CASSPRVGQSKSGANVLTF.